Sequencing of this TCR beta chain was carried out in a study of response to subunit inactivated influenza vaccine. This clonotype has a count of ten or more. Antigen: not known. TCRdb re-called the RT-PCR reads with MiXCR, one entry per CDR3 protein. The top ten clones hold more than 9.5% of a sample with approximately 500,000 distinct CDR3 sequences, 12% to 15% of them seen once. General study findings and limits: With each seasonal influenza vaccination, the authors suggested, few new T cells are recruited.

Per the germline V gene, CDR1 is DFQATT and CDR2 is SNEGSKA (reference sequence). The CDR3 sequence is 14 residues long. V was shortened by 3 bases and J by 2 bases, with 14 bases between the two germline ends. The chain employs TRBV20-1 and TRBJ2-7; tentatively, D is TRBD2 (6 bases). Sequencing was performed on PBMCs from blood, taken approximately 13 days after vaccination. This TCR was recovered from a man aged 50 to 60 who received an inactivated influenza vaccine. Here the CDR3 DNA reads TGCAGTGCTAGTCCCGGGACTGGACCCTACGAGCAGTACTTC. Translating it yields CSASPGTGPYEQYF.